The 18 T cell receptor beta chains below come from one sample, sequenced in a study of beta chain features in type 1 diabetes. Reverse transcribing all isolated RNA meant expressed TCRB transcripts were sequenced. Profiled with immunoSEQ multiplex PCR; TCRdb holds only in-frame clones, not every one. The data hold roughly 370,000 clones, with over 11% observed a single time. The sequenced sample was naive CD4+ T cells from blood. The receptors shown here come from a man aged 25 to 45 in good health.

This clone appeared a few times. The CDR3 protein is CSVSFTTASYNEQFF. CDR3 nucleotide sequence: TGCAGCGTTAGTTTCACGACAGCCTCCTACAATGAGCAGTTCTTC. This sequence joins TRBV29-1 and TRBJ2-1; weak D call: TRBD1 (5 bases). The CDR3 loop spans 15 amino acids. CDR1 and CDR2 from the germline V gene are SQVTM and ANQGSEA. The V end lost 5 bases, the J end lost 0 bases, and 14 bases lay between the germline ends.

This clone was observed a few times. In DNA form, the CDR3 reads TGTGCCAGCAGACCCGACAGGGGAAGGGGAGAGACCCAGTACTTC. Translated, it gives CASRPDRGRGETQYF. The genes are TRBV6-5 and TRBJ2-5; 8 bases map to TRBD1. Trimming at V came to 6 bases and at J to 4 bases, leaving 10 bases not matched to a gene. Germline values: CDR1 MNHEY, CDR2 SVGAGI. The CDR3 consists of 15 residues.

This clone has a handful of counts. The J gene is TRBJ2-2, the V gene TRBV7-9; a weak D match, TRBD1 (5 bases). The CDR3 extends over 16 amino acids. The ends were cut back, 5 bases at V and 0 bases at J, with 13 bases in the middle. Germline CDR1 SEHNR, CDR2 FQNEAQ (reference sequence). Here the CDR3 reads CASSPPKGTNTGELFF. DNA for the CDR3: TGTGCCAGCAGCCCCCCTAAGGGGACGAACACCGGGGAGCTGTTTTTT.

This clone came up a few times. This chain uses TRBV11-2 with TRBJ2-3; D is undetermined. V was cut by 5 bases and J by 1 base, with 10 bases left in between. This CDR3 contains 14 residues. Germline CDR1 SGHAT, CDR2 FQNNGV. The CDR3 bases are TGTGCCAGCAGCCCCCTTGGGGGCACAGATACGCAGTATTTT. This encodes CASSPLGGTDTQYF.

This clone has more than one count but fewer than ten. The chain uses TRBV10-2 and TRBJ1-3, with unresolved D. The CDR3 is 12 amino acids. Germline CDR1 WSHSY, CDR2 SAAADI. Trimming removed 2 bases at V and 3 bases at J, with 2 bases between. CDR3 coding DNA: TGCGCCAGCAGTGAGGTTGGAAACACCATATATTTT. Amino acid sequence: CASSEVGNTIYF.

In its sample, this clone was seen a few times. The chain combines TRBV25-1 with TRBJ2-3; D not resolved. Per the germline V gene, CDR1 is MGHDK and CDR2 is SYGVNS. The CDR3 has 13 amino acids. Trimming left V 1 base short and J 6 bases short, with 8 bases between. The CDR3 DNA is TGTGCCAGCAGTGAATCTGGGTCGGATACGCAGTATTTT. Amino acid sequence: CASSESGSDTQYF.

The V and J genes are TRBV7-2 and TRBJ1-6; no clear D gene. Germline V gene sequence: CDR1 SGHTA, CDR2 FQGNSA. The CDR3 has 14 amino acids. V gave up 5 bases and J gave up 10 bases, with 15 bases separating them. Here the CDR3 DNA reads TGTGCCAGCAGCCAAAAAGGCGTAGGGTCACCCCTCCACTTT. Translating gives CASSQKGVGSPLHF.

Only a few counts were recorded for this clone. The chain is built from TRBV19 and TRBJ2-5; D tentatively reads TRBD1 or TRBD2 (5 bases each). Germline V CDR1 and CDR2: LNHDA, SQIVND (reference sequence). V was cut by 8 bases and J by 5 bases, with 15 bases left in between. This CDR3 has 13 residues. The CDR3 reads CASQPGTRETQYF. The CDR3 nucleotides are TGTGCCAGTCAACCGGGGACGAGGGAGACCCAGTACTTC.

This clone was seen repeatedly, ten times or more. The V and J genes are TRBV5-4 and TRBJ2-5; no firm D call. Germline V gene data show CDR1 as SGHNT and CDR2 as YYREEE (reference sequence). Trimming shortened V by 4 bases and J by 1 base, and 5 bases separated the two germline ends. This CDR3 spans 12 amino acids. DNA of the CDR3: TGTGCCAGCAGCGTGCCCCAAGAGACCCAGTACTTC. Translation: CASSVPQETQYF.

A few counts support this clone. The chain couples TRBV7-2 to TRBJ2-5; TRBD1 might be the D (6 bases). The CDR3 extends over 13 amino acids. Trimming left V 7 bases short and J 7 bases short, with 16 bases between. Germline CDR1 reads SGHTA; CDR2 reads FQGNSA. This chain's CDR3 is CASTRTPRGTQYF. CDR3 DNA sequence: TGTGCCAGCACTCGGACTCCCAGGGGGACCCAGTACTTC.

This clone was recorded a few times. V gene TRBV5-1 combines with J gene TRBJ2-1, with 13 bases fitting TRBD2. J lost 9 bases, V lost 3 bases, and 12 bases had no gene match. The CDR3 runs 17 residues. Per germline, CDR1 SGHRS and CDR2 YFSETQ. The CDR3, as DNA: TGCGCCAGCAGCTCACCAACCGGACTAGCGGGAGCGAGTGAGCAGTTCTTC. Its translation is CASSSPTGLAGASEQFF.

The chain combines TRBV30 with TRBJ2-6, with D possibly TRBD2 on 6 matching bases. This CDR3 has 15 amino acids. Trimming took 1 base from V and 2 from J, leaving 9 bases between them. Germline lookup yields CDR1 GTSNPN and CDR2 SVGIG (reference sequence). CDR3 in DNA: TGTGCCTGGAGTGGTGGAGGGGCTGGGGCCAACGTCCTGACTTTC. Amino acids: CAWSGGGAGANVLTF.

This clone was recorded a few times. V and J are TRBV28 and TRBJ2-5; 8 bases align to TRBD2. Germline CDR1 is MDHEN and CDR2 is SYDVKM. The CDR3 sequence is 15 residues long. After removal of 5 bases from V and 4 bases from J, the junction contained 9 bases not matched to a gene. DNA of the CDR3: TGTGCCAGCAGTCCCGCGGGAGGACTTGTAGAGACCCAGTACTTC. This codes for CASSPAGGLVETQYF.

The J gene is TRBJ1-5, the V gene TRBV4-1; TRBD1 is a possible D gene (6 bases). Trimming left V 1 base short and J 7 bases short, with 23 bases between. This CDR3 contains 18 residues. Germline assignment: CDR1 MGHRA and CDR2 YSYEKL. The CDR3 loop reads CASSQVTGMRLSRQPQHF. Written as DNA, the CDR3 is TGCGCCAGCAGCCAAGTTACAGGGATGAGATTGAGTCGGCAGCCCCAGCATTTT.

This clone was seen a few times. The CDR3 nucleotides are TGCGCCAGCAGCCCGGGGACAGGGCATGAAAAACTGTTTTTT. Its protein product is CASSPGTGHEKLFF. This chain joins TRBV5-1 and TRBJ1-4; 9 bases align to TRBD1. Germline trimming cut 4 bases from V and 6 bases from J; bases unmatched to any gene: 4. This CDR3 has 14 amino acids. The germline V gene encodes CDR1 SGHRS and CDR2 YFSETQ.

The rearrangement uses TRBV2 and TRBJ2-2; a weak D match, TRBD1 (5 bases). Per the germline V gene, CDR1 is SNHLY and CDR2 is FYNNEI. The CDR3 spans 15 residues. V lost 1 base and J lost 1, with 7 bases in between. Here the CDR3 reads CASSEGTLNTGELFF. CDR3 DNA sequence: TGTGCCAGCAGTGAAGGGACACTGAACACCGGGGAGCTGTTTTTT.

The sample holds a few counts of this clone. The chain links TRBV7-9 to TRBJ2-7; the match to TRBD1 covers 7 bases. The V gene end was trimmed by 3 bases and the J gene end by 2 bases; junction bases not matched to a gene: 4. This CDR3 comprises 14 residues. Germline-derived CDR1 and CDR2 are SEHNR and FQNEAQ (reference sequence). The CDR3 nucleotides read TGTGCCAGCAGCTTGTCAGGGGGTCCCTACGAGCAGTACTTC. Translating gives CASSLSGGPYEQYF.

This clone was counted between two and nine times. This chain links TRBV4-2 with TRBJ2-3, with a tentative D call TRBD1 (6 bases). Germline V gene data show CDR1 as LGHNA and CDR2 as YNFKEQ. The CDR3 covers 15 residues. Trimming shortened V by 3 bases and J by 4 bases, and 14 bases separated the two germline ends. CDR3 DNA sequence: TGTGCCAGCAGCCAGGGGGCGAGGGTCCCAGATACGCAGTATTTT. Residues: CASSQGARVPDTQYF.